The rows below give T cell receptor beta chains drawn from one sample of a study of T cell responses to AZD1222 COVID-19 vaccine. Profiled with immunoSEQ multiplex PCR; TCRdb holds only in-frame clones, not every one. The table shows 170,000 or so clones, with roughly 88% occurring only once. Here the sequenced sample was peripheral blood, taken 28 days after the second AZD1222 dose. Receptors originate from an adult who received the AZD1222 COVID-19 vaccine. Both conserved end residues are part of each CDR3. Each record gives: CDR3 length, D gene, J gene, clone size, V gene, CDR3 protein, CDR3 DNA. D genes are given only for firm matches. Expanded clones are given a class, and other clones once, few, many or no size at all.

14 | NA | TRBJ1-2 | NA | TRBV7-9 | CASSNRTANYGYTF | TGTGCCAGCAGCAACCGGACGGCGAACTATGGCTACACCTTC
15 | TRBD2 | TRBJ2-5 | NA | TRBV4-1 | CASSQERGGQETQYF | TGCGCCAGCAGCCAAGAGCGGGGGGGACAAGAGACCCAGTACTTC
16 | NA | TRBJ2-7 | NA | TRBV5-1 | CASSFQGSHGGYEQYF | TGCGCCAGCAGCTTCCAAGGGTCCCACGGGGGCTACGAGCAGTACTTC
16 | TRBD1 | TRBJ2-1 | NA | TRBV7-2 | CASNLPLGTGFNEQFF | TGTGCCAGCAACCTACCCCTCGGGACAGGGTTCAATGAGCAGTTCTTC
16 | NA | TRBJ1-1 | NA | TRBV6-6 | CASSYSQGSLWPEAFF | TGTGCCAGCAGTTACTCACAGGGCAGTTTGTGGCCTGAAGCTTTCTTT
15 | NA | TRBJ1-4 | NA | TRBV5-1 | CASSQGHATNEKLFF | TGCGCCAGCAGCCAGGGCCACGCAACTAATGAAAAACTGTTTTTT
17 | TRBD2 | TRBJ2-1 | NA | TRBV7-3 | CASSPTSGGSSYNEQFF | TGTGCCAGCAGCCCCACTAGCGGGGGGAGCTCCTACAATGAGCAGTTCTTC
18 | NA | TRBJ1-6 | NA | TRBV13 | CASSLGLMEPGGNSPLHF | TGTGCCAGCAGCTTAGGCCTGATGGAACCCGGGGGAAATTCACCCCTCCACTTT
17 | NA | TRBJ2-7 | NA | TRBV7-9 | CASSPGQGGNRAYEQYF | TGTGCCAGCAGCCCTGGACAGGGAGGGAATAGGGCTTACGAGCAGTACTTC
16 | NA | TRBJ2-2 | NA | TRBV27 | CASSFGQGTNTGELFF | TGTGCCAGCAGTTTTGGGCAGGGGACGAACACCGGGGAGCTGTTTTTT
14 | NA | TRBJ2-1 | NA | TRBV13 | CASSFRGRRDEQFF | TGTGCCAGCAGCTTCCGCGGACGGCGCGATGAGCAGTTCTTC
15 | NA | TRBJ1-1 | NA | TRBV11-2 | CASSLRRGVNTEAFF | TGTGCCAGCAGCTTACGGAGGGGGGTGAACACTGAAGCTTTCTTT
18 | TRBD2 | TRBJ2-3 | NA | TRBV5-1 | CASSSGLAGGPSTDTQYF | TGCGCCAGCAGCTCCGGACTAGCGGGGGGCCCTAGCACAGATACGCAGTATTTT
13 | NA | TRBJ1-2 | NA | TRBV29-1 | CSVERGWDYGYTF | TGCAGCGTTGAGAGGGGGTGGGACTATGGCTACACCTTC
14 | NA | TRBJ1-2 | once | TRBV28 | CASSFWLGGNGYTF | TGTGCCAGCAGTTTTTGGCTCGGTGGGAATGGCTACACCTTC
17 | NA | TRBJ1-6 | NA | TRBV19 | CASSISPGSSYNSPLHF | TGTGCCAGTAGTATATCCCCGGGGAGCTCCTATAATTCACCCCTCCACTTT
17 | TRBD1 | TRBJ1-5 | few | TRBV3-1/TRBV3-2 | CASSQDFGGGSNQPQHF | TGTGCCAGCAGCCAAGATTTCGGAGGGGGCAGCAATCAGCCCCAGCATTTT
15 | TRBD1 | TRBJ1-6 | NA | TRBV5-1 | CASSAGQGAGSPLHF | TGCGCCAGCAGCGCCGGACAGGGGGCGGGATCACCCCTCCACTTT
13 | TRBD2 | TRBJ2-5 | NA | TRBV28 | CASSFPSGETQYF | TGTGCCAGCAGTTTCCCTAGCGGGGAGACCCAGTACTTC
14 | NA | TRBJ2-5 | NA | TRBV19 | CASSITSLLETQYF | TGTGCCAGTAGTATTACATCGTTGCTAGAGACCCAGTACTTC
15 | TRBD2 | TRBJ2-5 | NA | TRBV7-6 | CASSSARGLQETQYF | TGTGCCAGCAGCTCTGCTCGGGGACTACAAGAGACCCAGTACTTC
14 | NA | TRBJ2-3 | NA | TRBV2 | CASSDRTITDTQYF | TGTGCCAGCAGCGATCGGACAATCACAGATACGCAGTATTTT
16 | TRBD1 | TRBJ1-6 | few | TRBV7-9 | CASSLPWTGSGSPLHF | TGTGCCAGCAGCTTGCCCTGGACAGGGTCAGGTTCACCCCTCCACTTT
14 | NA | TRBJ2-3 | NA | TRBV5-1 | CASSLGDSTDTQYF | TGCGCCAGCAGCTTGGGGGATTCCACAGATACGCAGTATTTT
16 | TRBD1 | TRBJ1-1 | NA | TRBV5-8 | CASSLEGDRGRTEAFF | TGTGCCAGCAGCTTGGAAGGGGACAGGGGGCGAACTGAAGCTTTCTTT
14 | TRBD1 | TRBJ2-5 | NA | TRBV15 | CATAGQGVEETQYF | TGTGCCACCGCGGGACAGGGGGTTGAGGAGACCCAGTACTTC
15 | NA | TRBJ1-3 | NA | TRBV4-1 | CASSQEATLGNTIYF | TGCGCCAGCAGCCAAGAAGCAACCCTGGGAAACACCATATATTTT
15 | NA | TRBJ2-7 | NA | TRBV4-1 | CASSQEPLGSWEQYF | TGCGCCAGCAGCCAAGAACCCCTGGGGTCGTGGGAGCAGTACTTC
13 | NA | TRBJ1-4 | NA | TRBV7-8 | CASSLGPGEKLFF | TGTGCCAGCAGCTTAGGACCTGGTGAAAAACTGTTTTTT
15 | NA | TRBJ1-1 | NA | TRBV6-1 | CASSEYPGVISEAFF | TGTGCCAGCAGTGAATATCCGGGGGTCATATCTGAAGCTTTCTTT
14 | TRBD1 | TRBJ2-7 | once | TRBV6-5 | CAEPAGTGSYEQYF | TGTGCCGAACCGGCGGGGACAGGGTCCTACGAGCAGTACTTC
14 | TRBD2 | TRBJ2-1 | NA | TRBV6-5 | CASSTPRGVNEQFF | TGTGCCAGCAGTACGCCGCGGGGGGTCAATGAGCAGTTCTTC
15 | NA | TRBJ1-3 | NA | TRBV5-4 | CASSLVGMAGNTIYF | TGTGCCAGCAGCTTGGTGGGGATGGCTGGAAACACCATATATTTT
13 | NA | TRBJ1-4 | NA | TRBV11-1 | CASSFGSNEKLFF | TGTGCCAGCAGCTTTGGGAGTAATGAAAAACTGTTTTTT
13 | NA | TRBJ1-5 | NA | TRBV15 | CATSREVHQPQHF | TGTGCCACCAGCAGAGAGGTTCATCAGCCCCAGCATTTT
14 | NA | TRBJ1-1 | NA | TRBV19 | CASSIGTANTEAFF | TGTGCCAGTAGTATAGGGACAGCGAACACTGAAGCTTTCTTT
15 | TRBD1 | TRBJ2-5 | once | TRBV5-4 | CASSLTGTGGETQYF | TGTGCCAGCAGCTTGACCGGGACAGGGGGAGAGACCCAGTACTTC
15 | NA | TRBJ1-2 | NA | TRBV5-1 | CASSLNQGFTYGYTF | TGCGCCAGCAGCTTGAACCAGGGGTTTACGTATGGCTACACCTTC
15 | NA | TRBJ1-4 | NA | TRBV7-2 | CASSLASQPNEKLFF | TGTGCCAGCAGCTTAGCGAGTCAGCCTAATGAAAAACTGTTTTTT
13 | NA | TRBJ2-5 | NA | TRBV6-4 | CASSARPGGTQYF | TGTGCCAGCAGTGCCCGTCCTGGCGGGACCCAGTACTTC
14 | TRBD1 | TRBJ1-5 | NA | TRBV5-5 | CASSPGQGIQPQHF | TGTGCCAGCAGCCCGGGACAGGGGATTCAGCCCCAGCATTTT
20 | NA | TRBJ2-6 | NA | TRBV5-5 | CASSSNPTGRLSSGANVLTF | TGTGCCAGCAGCTCGAACCCGACAGGGAGGCTGAGCTCTGGGGCCAACGTCCTGACTTTC
13 | NA | TRBJ1-1 | NA | TRBV7-3 | CASSLTRNTEAFF | TGTGCCAGCAGCTTAACCAGAAACACTGAAGCTTTCTTT
15 | NA | TRBJ2-1 | NA | TRBV19 | CASSMESQAYNEQFF | TGTGCCAGTAGTATGGAAAGTCAGGCCTACAATGAGCAGTTCTTC
14 | TRBD1 | TRBJ1-6 | once | TRBV7-3 | CASSLTGGHSPLHF | TGTGCCAGCAGCTTAACAGGGGGCCATTCACCCCTCCACTTT
15 | TRBD1 | TRBJ1-2 | NA | TRBV5-8 | CASSRGTGVNYGYTF | TGTGCCAGCAGTCGCGGGACAGGGGTAAACTATGGCTACACCTTC
15 | NA | TRBJ1-2 | NA | TRBV5-8 | CASSQRQPIGYGYTF | TGTGCCAGCAGCCAGAGACAGCCCATCGGCTATGGCTACACCTTC